This paragraph reports one T cell receptor beta chain. The antigen remains unidentified. This sample is drawn from a study of cytomegalovirus exposure and HLA in healthy donors. Study-level findings and limits: CMV antigen specificity of a few CMV-associated chains was confirmed in vitro.

Both 60 Vbeta primers and 13 Jbeta primers went into the PCR. Sequencing was performed with immunoSEQ multiplex PCR; in TCRdb, only in-frame clones are kept and a portion is missing. The repertoire includes about 190,000 clones, 80% of them detected once, and roughly 0.65% sits in the top ten. Germline V lookup: CDR1 SGHTS, CDR2 YDEGEE. This CDR3 spans 16 amino acids. V dropped 5 bases and J dropped 0 bases, with 17 bases sitting between them. The clonotype originates from a boy aged 5-17 years in good health and CMV-seronegative. This chain joins TRBV5-8 and TRBJ1-1; TRBD1 is a possible D gene (6 bases). What was sequenced was PBMCs. The CDR3 DNA sequence: TGTGCCAGCAGAGAAGTTAGACAGGCCATGAACACTGAAGCTTTCTTT. This translates into CASREVRQAMNTEAFF.